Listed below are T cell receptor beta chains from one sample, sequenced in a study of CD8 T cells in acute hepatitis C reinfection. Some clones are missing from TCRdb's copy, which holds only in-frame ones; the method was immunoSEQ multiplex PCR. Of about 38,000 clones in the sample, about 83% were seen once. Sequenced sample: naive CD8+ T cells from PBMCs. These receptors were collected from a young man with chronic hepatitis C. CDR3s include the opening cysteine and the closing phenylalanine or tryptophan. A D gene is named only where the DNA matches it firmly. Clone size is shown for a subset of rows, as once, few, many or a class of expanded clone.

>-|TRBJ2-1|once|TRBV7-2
TGTGCCAGCAGCTTAGGAAGAGCCTACAATGAGCAGTTCTTC
CASSLGRAYNEQFF
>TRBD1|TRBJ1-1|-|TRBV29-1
TGCAGCGTTGGCACAGGGGGCGCGGACACTGAAGCTTTCTTT
CSVGTGGADTEAFF
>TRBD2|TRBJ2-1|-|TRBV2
TGTGCCAGCATCGGACTAGCGTGGAATGAGCAGTTCTTC
CASIGLAWNEQFF
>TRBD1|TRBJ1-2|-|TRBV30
TGTGCCTGGAGTGGGACAGGCCAATCCTTCTATGGCTACACCTTC
CAWSGTGQSFYGYTF
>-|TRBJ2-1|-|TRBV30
TGTGCCTGGAGTGTAGGCAGCAATGAGCAGTTCTTC
CAWSVGSNEQFF
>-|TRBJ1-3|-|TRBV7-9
TGTGCCGGAGGAATAACCCACTCTGGAAACACCATATATTTT
CAGGITHSGNTIYF
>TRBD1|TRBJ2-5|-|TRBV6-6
TGTGCCAGCAGACCGACGGGACAGCGTAAAGAGACCCAGTACTTC
CASRPTGQRKETQYF
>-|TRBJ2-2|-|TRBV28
TGTGCCAGCAGTTTGGCCACAGGGCCGACGAACACCGGGGAGCTGTTTTTT
CASSLATGPTNTGELFF
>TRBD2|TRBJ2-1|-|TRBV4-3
TGCGCCAGCAGCCAAGAACTAGCGGGGGGAGGGTACAATGAGCAGTTCTTC
CASSQELAGGGYNEQFF
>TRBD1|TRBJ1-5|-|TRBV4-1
TGCGCCAGCAGCTCCGGACAGGGGGGCGGCAATCAGCCCCAGCATTTT
CASSSGQGGGNQPQHF
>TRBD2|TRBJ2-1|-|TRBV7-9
TGTGCCAGCAGCTTAGATCTAGCGGGAGAGAACTACAATGAGCAGTTCTTC
CASSLDLAGENYNEQFF
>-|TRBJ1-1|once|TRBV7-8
TGTGCCAGCAGCCCGCCAAATCTGGTGAACACTGAAGCTTTCTTT
CASSPPNLVNTEAFF
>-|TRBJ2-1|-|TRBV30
TGTGCCTGGAGCCCCCGGGACGCCAATGAGCAGTTCTTC
CAWSPRDANEQFF
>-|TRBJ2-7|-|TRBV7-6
TGTGCCAGCAGCTTAGCGGGGGGCGACGAGCAGTACTTC
CASSLAGGDEQYF
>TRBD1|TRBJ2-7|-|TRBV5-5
TGTGCCAGCAGCTTACGGACAGGGGACTACGAGCAGTACTTC
CASSLRTGDYEQYF
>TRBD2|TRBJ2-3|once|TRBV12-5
TGTGCTAGTGGAGTCTGGGGGGGGGCAGATACGCAGTATTTT
CASGVWGGADTQYF
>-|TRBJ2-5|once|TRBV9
TGTGCCAGCAGCCAGGACAACCAAGAGACCCAGTACTTC
CASSQDNQETQYF
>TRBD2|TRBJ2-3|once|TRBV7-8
TGTGCCAGCAGCTACCCGCTAGCGGGGGAAACAGATACGCAGTATTTT
CASSYPLAGETDTQYF
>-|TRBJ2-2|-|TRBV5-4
TGTGCCAGCAGCTTGGTGGTAGCCGGGGAGCTGTTTTTT
CASSLVVAGELFF
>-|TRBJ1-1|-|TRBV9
TGTGCCAGCAGCCCCGGGTCGAACACTGAAGCTTTCTTT
CASSPGSNTEAFF
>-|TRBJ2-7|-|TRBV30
TGTGCCTGGAGTGATGGGGGAGGCTCCTACGAGCAGTACTTC
CAWSDGGGSYEQYF
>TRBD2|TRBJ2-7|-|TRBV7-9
TGTGCCAGCAGCTATCGGGGAGGGGCTCCCGAGCAGTACTTC
CASSYRGGAPEQYF